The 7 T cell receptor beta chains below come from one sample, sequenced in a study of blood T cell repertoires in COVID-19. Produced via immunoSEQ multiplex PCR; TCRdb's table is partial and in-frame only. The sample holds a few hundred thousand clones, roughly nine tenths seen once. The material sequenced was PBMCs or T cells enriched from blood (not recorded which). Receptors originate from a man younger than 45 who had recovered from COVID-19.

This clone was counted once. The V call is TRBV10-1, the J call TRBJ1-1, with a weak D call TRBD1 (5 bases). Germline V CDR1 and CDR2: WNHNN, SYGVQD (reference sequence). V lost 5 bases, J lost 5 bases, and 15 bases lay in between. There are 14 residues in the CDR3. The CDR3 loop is CASSLRGAETEAFF. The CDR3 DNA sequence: TGCGCCAGCAGTCTTAGGGGCGCCGAAACTGAAGCTTTCTTT.

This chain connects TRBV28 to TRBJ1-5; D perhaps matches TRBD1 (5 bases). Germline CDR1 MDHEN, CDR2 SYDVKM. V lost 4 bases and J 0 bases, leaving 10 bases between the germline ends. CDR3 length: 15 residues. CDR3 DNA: TGTGCCAGCAGTTCGACAGCTTATAGCAATCAGCCCCAGCATTTT. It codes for CASSSTAYSNQPQHF.

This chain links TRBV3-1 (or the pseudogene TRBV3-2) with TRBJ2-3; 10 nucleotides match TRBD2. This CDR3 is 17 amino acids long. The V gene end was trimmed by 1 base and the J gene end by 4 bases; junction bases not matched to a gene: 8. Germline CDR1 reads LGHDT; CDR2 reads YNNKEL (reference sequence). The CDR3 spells CASSQVRLAGAADTQYF. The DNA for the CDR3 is TGTGCCAGCAGCCAAGTGCGGCTAGCGGGAGCCGCAGATACGCAGTATTTT.

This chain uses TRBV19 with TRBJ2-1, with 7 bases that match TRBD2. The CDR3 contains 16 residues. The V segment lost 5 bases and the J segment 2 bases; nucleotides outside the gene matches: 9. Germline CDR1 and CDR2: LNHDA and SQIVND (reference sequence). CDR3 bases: TGTGCCAGTAGTCCCACGTGGGGAGGGGCCTACAATGAGCAGTTCTTC. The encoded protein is CASSPTWGGAYNEQFF.

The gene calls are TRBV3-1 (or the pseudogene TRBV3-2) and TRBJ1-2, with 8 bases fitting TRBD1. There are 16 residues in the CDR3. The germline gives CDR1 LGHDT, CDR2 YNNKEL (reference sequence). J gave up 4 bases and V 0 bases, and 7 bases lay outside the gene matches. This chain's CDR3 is CASSQDEGDRTYGYTF. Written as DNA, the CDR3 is TGTGCCAGCAGCCAAGATGAAGGGGACAGGACCTATGGCTACACCTTC.

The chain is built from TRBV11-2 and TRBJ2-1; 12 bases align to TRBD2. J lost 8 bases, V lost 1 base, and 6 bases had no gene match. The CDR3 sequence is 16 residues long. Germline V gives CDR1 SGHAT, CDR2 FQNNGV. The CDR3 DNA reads TGTGCCAGCAGCTTAGGGCGGGCTAGCGGGGGGGATGAGCAGTTCTTC. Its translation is CASSLGRASGGDEQFF.

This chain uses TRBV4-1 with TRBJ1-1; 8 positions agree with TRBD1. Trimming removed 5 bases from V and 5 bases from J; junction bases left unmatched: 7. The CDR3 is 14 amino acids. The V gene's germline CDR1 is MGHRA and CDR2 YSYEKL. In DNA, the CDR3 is TGCGCCAGCAGCAGAGACAGGGGTGAGACTGAAGCTTTCTTT. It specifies CASSRDRGETEAFF.